The following is a T cell receptor beta chain sequence with its context. The sample belongs to a study of blood T cell repertoires in COVID-19. Across the whole study: Whether acute or convalescent, the COVID-19 samples came from the United States, Italy and Spain. In each case, the material was cDNA or gDNA derived from T cells, B-cell-depleted T cells, or PBMCs.

Original processing methods: How many nucleated cells were present was estimated from reference gene primer amplification. The repertoire was sequenced with immunoSEQ multiplex PCR; TCRdb's copy has only in-frame clones and lacks some. That table supplies the V and J calls and clone size; D and trimming were determined from the DNA. The sample includes just over 650,000 clones, approximately 90% of them seen just once. The V gene's germline CDR1 is SGHTA and CDR2 FQGNSA. Between the trimmed V and J ends, which lost 4 bases and 14 bases, there was a span of 15 bases. The CDR3 loop spans 12 amino acids.

The source of this sequence is a young woman with acute or convalescent COVID-19. Material for sequencing was peripheral blood. The rearrangement uses TRBV7-2 and TRBJ2-1; D is perhaps TRBD1 (5 bases). For the CDR3, the DNA is TGTGCCAGCAGCTCTTTGGGCTTCAGGGAGTTCTTC. Translation: CASSSLGFREFF. The whole variable domain, filled in from reference TRBV7-2 and TRBJ2-1, reads GAGVSQSPSNKVTEKGKDVELRCDPISGHTALYWYRQSLGQGLEFLIYFQGNSAPDKSGLPSDRFSAERTGGSVSTLTIQRTQQEDSAVYLCASSSLGFREFFGPGTRLTVL.